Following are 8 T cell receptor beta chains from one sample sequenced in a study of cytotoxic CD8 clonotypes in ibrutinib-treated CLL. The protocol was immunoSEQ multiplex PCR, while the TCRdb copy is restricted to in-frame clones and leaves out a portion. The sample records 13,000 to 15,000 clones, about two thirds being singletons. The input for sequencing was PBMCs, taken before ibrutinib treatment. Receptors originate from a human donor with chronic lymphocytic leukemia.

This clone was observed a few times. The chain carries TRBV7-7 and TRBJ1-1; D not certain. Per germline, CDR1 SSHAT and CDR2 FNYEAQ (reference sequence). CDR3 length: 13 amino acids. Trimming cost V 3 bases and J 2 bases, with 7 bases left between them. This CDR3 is CASSLEFNTEAFF. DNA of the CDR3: TGTGCCAGCAGCTTGGAATTTAACACTGAAGCTTTCTTT.

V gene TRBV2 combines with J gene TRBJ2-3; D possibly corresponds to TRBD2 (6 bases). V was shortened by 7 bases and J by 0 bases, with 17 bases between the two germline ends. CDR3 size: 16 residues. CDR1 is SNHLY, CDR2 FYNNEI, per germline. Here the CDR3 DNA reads TGTGCCAGCACCCCTGACGCTAGCGAAAGCACAGATACGCAGTATTTT. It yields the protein CASTPDASESTDTQYF.

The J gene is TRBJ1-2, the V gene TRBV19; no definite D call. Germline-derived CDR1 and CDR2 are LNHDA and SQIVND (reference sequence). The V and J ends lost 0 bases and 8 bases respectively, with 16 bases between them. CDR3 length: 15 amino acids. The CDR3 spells CASSIDIGWAGGYTF. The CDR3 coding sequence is TGTGCCAGTAGTATAGATATTGGCTGGGCAGGCGGCTACACCTTC.

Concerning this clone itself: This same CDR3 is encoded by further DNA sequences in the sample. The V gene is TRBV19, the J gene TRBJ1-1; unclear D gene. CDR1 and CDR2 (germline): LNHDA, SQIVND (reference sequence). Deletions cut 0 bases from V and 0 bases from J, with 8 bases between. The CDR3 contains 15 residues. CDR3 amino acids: CASSIDPSMNTEAFF. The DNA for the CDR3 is TGTGCCAGTAGTATAGATCCGTCCATGAACACTGAAGCTTTCTTT. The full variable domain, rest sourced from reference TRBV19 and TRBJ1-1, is DGGITQSPKYLFRKEGQNVTLSCEQNLNHDAMYWYRQDPGQGLRLIYYSQIVNDFQKGDIAEGYSVSREKKESFPLTVTSAQKNPTAFYLCASSIDPSMNTEAFFGQGTRLTVV.

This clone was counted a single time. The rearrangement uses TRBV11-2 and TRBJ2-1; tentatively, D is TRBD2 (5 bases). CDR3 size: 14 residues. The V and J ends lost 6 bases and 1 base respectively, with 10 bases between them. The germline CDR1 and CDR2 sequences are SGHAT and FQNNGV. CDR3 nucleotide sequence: TGTGCCAGCAGAAAGGAGGTTTCCTACAATGAGCAGTTCTTC. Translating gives CASRKEVSYNEQFF.

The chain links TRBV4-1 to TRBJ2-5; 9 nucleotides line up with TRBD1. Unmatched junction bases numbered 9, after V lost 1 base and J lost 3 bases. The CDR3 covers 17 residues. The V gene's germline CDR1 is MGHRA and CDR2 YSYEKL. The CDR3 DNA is TGCGCCAGCAGCCAAGGTGGCGGGACAGGGAGGGAAGAGACCCAGTACTTC. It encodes CASSQGGGTGREETQYF.

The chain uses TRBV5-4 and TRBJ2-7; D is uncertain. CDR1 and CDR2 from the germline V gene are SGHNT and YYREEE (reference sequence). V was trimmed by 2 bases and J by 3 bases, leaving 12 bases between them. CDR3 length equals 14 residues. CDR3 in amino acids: CASSFGQKVYEQYF. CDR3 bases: TGTGCCAGCAGCTTCGGGCAGAAAGTCTACGAGCAGTACTTC.

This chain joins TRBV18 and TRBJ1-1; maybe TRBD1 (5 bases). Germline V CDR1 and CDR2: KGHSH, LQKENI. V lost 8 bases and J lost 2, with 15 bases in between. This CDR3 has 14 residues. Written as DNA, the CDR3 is TGTGCCAGCACCTCCGGGACGGAAAACACTGAAGCTTTCTTT. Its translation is CASTSGTENTEAFF. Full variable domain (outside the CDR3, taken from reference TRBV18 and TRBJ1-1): NAGVMQNPRHLVRRRGQEARLRCSPMKGHSHVYWYRQLPEEGLKFMVYLQKENIIDESGMPKERFSAEFPKEGPSILRIQQVVRGDSAAYFCASTSGTENTEAFFGQGTRLTVV.